The T cell receptor beta chain under discussion was sequenced for a study of CD8 T cells in Susac syndrome. Study summary: The Susac syndrome patients were therapy-naive, on corticosteroids, or on intravenous immunoglobulin alone at blood draw.

The sequenced target, TCR beta, came from blood CD8+ and CD4+ T cells. FACS was used to enrich TEMRA cells, whereas the CD8+ and CD4+ T cells were obtained by negative isolation. Random hexamers were used to reverse transcribe 0.5 to 1 ug of RNA. Across 54 Vbeta and 13 Jbeta, immunoSEQ multiplex PCR amplified TCR beta CDR3. TCRdb re-called the immunoSEQ multiplex PCR reads through MiXCR, storing one row per CDR3 protein. The sample consists of about 180,000 distinct CDR3 sequences, over 90% of them appearing once. Trimming took 3 bases from V and 6 from J; bases not matched to a gene: 9. The length of the CDR3 is 16 residues. Germline V gene sequence: CDR1 DFQATT, CDR2 SNEGSKA (reference sequence).

The TCR originated in a human donor with Susac syndrome. Source material: CD4+ T cells from PBMCs. The genes are TRBV20-1 and TRBJ2-1; the match to TRBD2 covers 12 bases. DNA for the CDR3: TGCAGTGCTAGGGGCGGACTAGCGGGACCACCCAATGAGCAGTTCTTC. Translating gives CSARGGLAGPPNEQFF.